Presented here are 27 T cell receptor beta chains from one specimen sequenced in a study of CD8+ T cells in alopecia areata. Once RNA had been extracted, it was reverse transcribed into cDNA to act as the sequencing template. Clones were sequenced by immunoSEQ multiplex PCR, and TCRdb holds only the in-frame ones, with some missing. This table has 130,000 or so clones, over 60% appearing once. Treatment reported: oral pan-JAK inhibitor, 5-10 mg twice daily. The sample here was CD4+ T cells sorted from blood, taken at week 4, from a patient treated with tofacitinib. The receptors were sampled from a human donor with alopecia areata.

The CDR3 spells CASSLVKPGTAGTEAFF. The DNA of the CDR3 is TGCGCCAGCAGCTTGGTGAAACCCGGGACAGCAGGGACTGAAGCTTTCTTT. This sequence joins TRBV5-1 and TRBJ1-1; 7 positions agree with TRBD1. The V gene's germline CDR1 is SGHRS and CDR2 YFSETQ. The junction had 13 bases not matched to a gene; V was cut back by 0 bases and J by 5 bases. The CDR3 length is 17 residues.

This clone was counted between two and nine times. The chain links TRBV15 to TRBJ2-6; maybe TRBD1 (5 bases). The germline V gene has CDR1 LNHNV and CDR2 YYDKDF (reference sequence). The CDR3 consists of 16 residues. Trimming took off 2 bases at V and 1 base at J, with 9 bases between the two ends. The CDR3 DNA follows: TGTGCCACCAGCAGAAATAGGGGTTCTGGGGCCAACGTCCTGACTTTC. This encodes CATSRNRGSGANVLTF.

J is TRBJ1-6 and V is TRBV9; TRBD1 agrees at 10 bases. The CDR3 spans 15 residues. The J segment lost 8 bases and the V segment lost 5 bases, leaving 7 bases of the junction unmatched. The germline CDR1 and CDR2 sequences are SGDLS and YYNGEE. The CDR3 region has the DNA TGTGCCAGCAGTGAAAAAGGGACAGGGGATTCACCCCTCCACTTT. As protein: CASSEKGTGDSPLHF.

This chain connects TRBV6-5 to TRBJ1-2; 7 bases line up with TRBD1. V shed 2 bases, J shed 3 bases, and the junction held 0 bases outside the gene matches. The CDR3 runs to 13 residues. Germline V gives CDR1 MNHEY, CDR2 SVGAGI. The CDR3 DNA sequence: TGTGCCAGCAGTTACGGGACAGACTATGGCTACACCTTC. Amino acid sequence: CASSYGTDYGYTF.

This clone was recorded a few times. The rearrangement links TRBV11-1 to TRBJ2-5, with 7 bases matching TRBD1. This CDR3 is built from 13 residues. The ends lost 7 bases at V and 3 bases at J; junction bases unmatched: 5. The germline V gene encodes CDR1 SGHAT and CDR2 FQDESV (reference sequence). This CDR3 reads CASKRGLEETQYF. CDR3 coding DNA: TGTGCCAGCAAGAGGGGGCTCGAAGAGACCCAGTACTTC.

This clone was found a few times. J is TRBJ1-6 and V is TRBV5-4; D is possibly TRBD1 (5 bases). Germline-derived CDR1 and CDR2 are SGHNT and YYREEE (reference sequence). The CDR3 length is 14 residues. Trimming pared 2 bases from V and 7 bases from J, leaving 10 bases between. This CDR3 is CASSFDSANSPLHF. The DNA of the CDR3 is TGTGCCAGCAGCTTCGACAGTGCCAATTCACCCCTCCACTTT. The full variable domain, with the rest looked up from reference TRBV5-4 and TRBJ1-6, is ETGVTQSPTHLIKTRGQQVTLRCSSQSGHNTVSWYQQALGQGPQFIFQYYREEENGRGNFPPRFSGLQFPNYSSELNVNALELDDSALYLCASSFDSANSPLHFGNGTRLTVT.

This clone appeared a single time. The chain couples TRBV2 to TRBJ2-5, with D maybe TRBD1 (6 bases). Germline lookup yields CDR1 SNHLY and CDR2 FYNNEI. The V gene lost 7 bases and the J gene lost 3 bases, with 18 bases spanning the gap. This CDR3 is built from 15 residues. Written as DNA, the CDR3 is TGTGCCAGCAAATTTAACCAAGGGGGAGAAGAGACCCAGTACTTC. The encoded protein is CASKFNQGGEETQYF.

The rearrangement joins TRBV5-1 to TRBJ2-3; D unclear. The germline V gene has CDR1 SGHRS and CDR2 YFSETQ. This CDR3 is built from 14 residues. The V gene lost 0 bases and the J gene lost 3 bases, with 8 bases spanning the gap. CDR3 sequence: CASSLVQSTDTQYF. CDR3 DNA: TGCGCCAGCAGCTTGGTTCAGTCAACAGATACGCAGTATTTT.

The rearrangement uses TRBV5-1 and TRBJ1-1; 8 bases line up with TRBD1. Looked up from germline, CDR1 is SGHRS and CDR2 is YFSETQ. J lost 1 base, V lost 1 base, and 0 bases had no gene match. This CDR3 contains 14 residues. The CDR3 region is CASSLTGGNTEAFF. The CDR3 coding sequence is TGCGCCAGCAGCTTGACAGGGGGGAACACTGAAGCTTTCTTT. Full variable domain (rest looked up from reference TRBV5-1 and TRBJ1-1): KAGVTQTPRYLIKTRGQQVTLSCSPISGHRSVSWYQQTPGQGLQFLFEYFSETQRNKGNFPGRFSGRQFSNSRSEMNVSTLELGDSALYLCASSLTGGNTEAFFGQGTRLTVV.

The sample holds a few counts of this clone. The V call is TRBV4-3, the J call TRBJ2-3; TRBD2 matches 14 bases. The CDR3 consists of 16 residues. Germline CDR1 reads LGHNA; CDR2 reads YSLEER. J was trimmed by 4 bases and V by 4 bases; bases with no gene match: 4. The chain's CDR3 is CASSRGTSGSADTQYF. The DNA for the CDR3 is TGCGCCAGCAGCCGCGGGACTAGCGGGAGCGCAGATACGCAGTATTTT.

This chain links TRBV20-1 with TRBJ2-5, with D unresolved. Germline V gene lookup returns CDR1 DFQATT and CDR2 SNEGSKA (reference sequence). The V and J ends lost 7 bases and 0 bases respectively, with 6 bases between them. The CDR3 extends over 11 amino acids. Written as DNA, the CDR3 is TGCAGTGGGGCAAACCAAGAGACCCAGTACTTC. Protein product: CSGANQETQYF.

The table lists this clone with a few counts. This CDR3 reads CAWSVGIKGYEQYF. In nucleotides, the CDR3 is TGTGCCTGGAGTGTCGGCATCAAAGGCTACGAGCAGTACTTC. This sequence joins TRBV30 and TRBJ2-7; no reliable D call. This CDR3 has 14 amino acids. Trimming shortened V by 0 bases and J by 3 bases, and 12 bases separated the two germline ends. CDR1 and CDR2 from the germline V gene are GTSNPN and SVGIG (reference sequence).

In its sample, this clone was seen a few times. The chain links TRBV6-5 to TRBJ2-1, with D possibly being TRBD2 (6 bases). With 5 bases removed from V and 6 bases from J, the gap between germline ends came to 14 bases. The germline V gene encodes CDR1 MNHEY and CDR2 SVGAGI. The length of the CDR3 is 14 residues. The CDR3 protein is CASSTSAGSNEQFF. As DNA, the CDR3 is TGTGCCAGCAGTACATCCGCGGGGTCCAATGAGCAGTTCTTC.

The V call is TRBV25-1, the J call TRBJ2-7; tentative D call: TRBD2 (5 bases). This CDR3 is built from 13 residues. The germline V gene has CDR1 MGHDK and CDR2 SYGVNS. The germline V and J ends were trimmed by 4 bases and 3 bases, with 10 bases remaining between them. CDR3 protein: CASSAHGVYEQYF. Here the CDR3 DNA reads TGTGCCAGCAGTGCCCACGGGGTCTACGAGCAGTACTTC.

The V call is TRBV7-8, the J call TRBJ2-7; a possible D gene is TRBD2 (6 bases). Between the trimmed V and J ends, which lost 8 bases and 5 bases, there was a span of 19 bases. There are 14 residues in the CDR3. The germline V gene encodes CDR1 SGHVS and CDR2 FQNEAQ. The CDR3 spells CASSLVEGSHEQYF. The CDR3 nucleotides are TGTGCCAGCTCCCTGGTGGAGGGTAGCCACGAGCAGTACTTC.

V and J are TRBV15 and TRBJ2-5; D remains ambiguous. Germline V gene sequence: CDR1 LNHNV, CDR2 YYDKDF (reference sequence). This CDR3 spans 15 amino acids. V lost 0 bases and J 1 base, leaving 9 bases between the germline ends. This CDR3 reads CATSRDISFQETQYF. CDR3 DNA: TGTGCCACCAGCAGAGATATTAGCTTCCAAGAGACCCAGTACTTC.

V and J are TRBV27 and TRBJ2-3; D remains unclear. The CDR3 loop spans 13 amino acids. The germline CDR1 and CDR2 sequences are MNHEY and SMNVEV (reference sequence). V shed 8 bases and J shed 5 bases, with 14 bases lying between them. The CDR3 DNA is TGTGCCAGCTGGACCCCGGACCGAGATACGCAGTATTTT. It codes for CASWTPDRDTQYF.

The chain employs TRBV7-6 and TRBJ2-2; D may be TRBD2 (5 bases). The germline V gene has CDR1 SGHVS and CDR2 FNYEAQ. This CDR3 comprises 16 residues. V was pared by 5 bases and J by 1 base, with 14 bases between. DNA for the CDR3: TGTGCCAGCAGCCTACCTCCTGGAGGGAACACCGGGGAGCTGTTTTTT. It codes for CASSLPPGGNTGELFF.

This chain joins TRBV7-2 and TRBJ1-2; 7 bases line up with TRBD1. J was trimmed by 7 bases and V by 1 base; bases with no gene match: 3. The CDR3 has 13 residues. The germline V gene has CDR1 SGHTA and CDR2 FQGNSA. CDR3 sequence reads: CASSLVTGSGYTF. CDR3 nucleotides: TGTGCCAGCAGCTTAGTGACAGGGAGTGGCTACACCTTC.

V gene TRBV27 combines with J gene TRBJ2-5, with D perhaps matching TRBD1 (6 bases). TRBJ2-7 matches the DNA end more closely, so the J call is doubtful. This CDR3 contains 13 residues. The V gene's germline CDR1 is MNHEY and CDR2 SMNVEV (reference sequence). The CDR3 DNA is TGTGCCAGCAGTAGGGACACCAACTACGAGCAGTACTTC. As protein: CASSRDTNYEQYF.

J is TRBJ2-7 and V is TRBV9; D is undetermined. There are 13 residues in the CDR3. In germline, CDR1 is SGDLS, CDR2 YYNGEE. V was cut by 1 base and J by 9 bases, with 14 bases left in between. The CDR3 loop reads CASSVSVDGVQYF. The CDR3, as DNA: TGTGCCAGCAGCGTATCGGTTGATGGGGTGCAGTACTTC.

Ten or more counts support this clone. V usage is TRBV5-1 and J usage is TRBJ1-6; D is possibly TRBD1 (6 bases). Germline V gives CDR1 SGHRS, CDR2 YFSETQ. This CDR3 comprises 15 residues. V lost 4 bases to trimming and J lost 13 bases, with 21 bases between them. The CDR3 is CASSPDRIPLFPLHF. The CDR3 nucleotides read TGCGCCAGCAGCCCGGACAGAATCCCCTTATTTCCCCTCCACTTT.

This clone was seen more than once but under ten times. This chain joins TRBV5-1 and TRBJ1-1, with TRBD1 matching over 7 bases. The CDR3 consists of 14 residues. CDR1 is SGHRS and CDR2 is YFSETQ in the germline V gene. V was pared by 5 bases and J by 5 bases, with 9 bases of the junction left unmatched. This chain's CDR3 is CASRQIQGRTEAFF. The DNA of the CDR3 is TGCGCCAGCAGACAAATACAGGGGCGAACTGAAGCTTTCTTT. Together with reference TRBV5-1 and TRBJ1-1, the CDR3 gives the full variable domain: KAGVTQTPRYLIKTRGQQVTLSCSPISGHRSVSWYQQTPGQGLQFLFEYFSETQRNKGNFPGRFSGRQFSNSRSEMNVSTLELGDSALYLCASRQIQGRTEAFFGQGTRLTVV.

This rearrangement joins TRBV4-3 to TRBJ2-3; 7 nucleotides match TRBD1. The CDR3 has 15 amino acids. Germline CDR1 and CDR2: LGHNA and YSLEER. V lost 1 base to trimming and J lost 1 base; unmatched junction nucleotides: 2. The CDR3 bases are TGCGCCAGCAGCCAAGGGGACAGCCGCACAGATACGCAGTATTTT. Amino acids: CASSQGDSRTDTQYF.

The chain is built from TRBV7-9 and TRBJ1-2; D is perhaps TRBD1 (5 bases). V was cut by 3 bases and J by 4 bases, with 12 bases left in between. The CDR3 has 14 residues. Germline V gene data show CDR1 as SEHNR and CDR2 as FQNEAQ (reference sequence). CDR3 protein: CASSFLRGSYGYTF. In nucleotides, the CDR3 is TGTGCCAGCAGCTTCTTGAGGGGAAGCTATGGCTACACCTTC.

The rearrangement links TRBV5-1 to TRBJ1-3; D remains unclear. This CDR3 contains 11 residues. V shed 5 bases and J shed 1 base, with 1 base lying between them. CDR1 is SGHRS, CDR2 YFSETQ, per germline. The DNA for the CDR3 is TGCGCCAGCAGATCTGGAAACACCATATATTTT. Translation: CASRSGNTIYF. Complete variable domain (other parts from reference TRBV5-1 and TRBJ1-3): KAGVTQTPRYLIKTRGQQVTLSCSPISGHRSVSWYQQTPGQGLQFLFEYFSETQRNKGNFPGRFSGRQFSNSRSEMNVSTLELGDSALYLCASRSGNTIYFGEGSWLTVV.

This rearrangement joins TRBV30 to TRBJ1-1; 9 positions agree with TRBD1. The junction had 12 bases not matched to a gene; V was cut back by 3 bases and J by 1 base. CDR3 length equals 17 residues. Germline values: CDR1 GTSNPN, CDR2 SVGIG (reference sequence). DNA for the CDR3: TGTGCCTGGAGCCGCAAAGGACAGGGGCTACAGAACACTGAAGCTTTCTTT. It specifies CAWSRKGQGLQNTEAFF. Combining the CDR3 with reference TRBV30 and TRBJ1-1 gives the whole variable domain SQTIHQWPATLVQPVGSPLSLECTVEGTSNPNLYWYRQAAGRGLQLLFYSVGIGQISSEVPQNLSASRPQDRQFILSSKKLLLSDSGFYLCAWSRKGQGLQNTEAFFGQGTRLTVV.